This T cell receptor beta chain was captured by sequencing in a study of blood T cell repertoires in COVID-19 (TCRdb year 2020). At the level of the whole study: Samples from collaborators originated in the United States, Italy and Spain and spanned both the acute and convalescent phases of COVID-19. The samples were drawn from two sources: the first 160 participants of the ongoing ImmuneRACE study, and fewer than 1,500 subjects contributed by 6 global collaborators. The prospective study material was composed of cDNA or gDNA derived from T cells, B-cell-depleted T cells, or PBMCs. The dataset comprised deeply sampled blood TCRbeta repertoires from subjects exposed to, actively infected with, or recovered from COVID-19. Where available, HLA class I and class II types were obtained from metadata supplied by the sample provider rather than from assay-based typing. The sample metadata nearly always contained a de-identified subject ID, COVID-19 status, age in years and sex. The repertoires were released in a freely available public database meant as a resource for research on the immune response to SARS-CoV-2. On the study overall, not on this receptor specifically: How much clinical and demographic metadata was included differed by source and by participant, and the metadata was provided uncurated.

For this chain, trimming is 0 bases at the V end and 5 bases at the J end, and the number of junction bases without a gene match is 4. Taken from the germline V gene, the CDR1 and CDR2 loops are SGHTA and FQGNSA. The CDR3 goes from the cysteine to the phenylalanine over 15 residues. Only the CDR3 part of the read is kept: 45 bases, read in frame from the first base. About this clone itself: The antigen it binds to is not known. No much larger clonotype is one base removed from it; base qualities were not supplied.

TCRbeta CDR3 regions were amplified from genomic DNA by means of the immunoSEQ Assay, a bias-controlled multiplex PCR. In the source study's methods: The number of nucleated cells in each sample was estimated by amplification of reference gene primers within the assay. To quantify the absolute abundance of each unique TCRbeta CDR3 rearrangement, sequence reads were collapsed and filtered. For each sample, productive Simpson clonality was calculated as the square root of Simpson's diversity index across productive rearrangements. TCRdb retrieved this table from immuneACCESS and kept in-frame rearrangements only. Not all clones are present; in checked studies, unresolved V genes account for under half, and no reason is known for the remainder. For V, J and clone size, that table is used; D and trimming come from the DNA. The sample table holds roughly 280,000 clones, of which about 87% were seen once. Of the sample, roughly 5% is held by the ten largest clones.

One collaborating source in Seattle enrolled patients while the patients were actively infected and followed the patients over time throughout the course of disease. The collaborating institutions used their own protocols to collect whole blood in K2EDTA tubes. For TCRbeta analysis, collaborators shipped samples as frozen whole blood, isolated PBMCs, or DNA extracted from either of those sample types. Recombination connected TRBV7-2 to TRBJ1-1; 9 central nucleotides agree with TRBD1. The specimen sequenced was peripheral blood. This clonotype was obtained from a woman aged 55-70 years with COVID-19, enrolled during active disease. The CDR3 has the sequence CASSLAGQGWTEAFF. The DNA reads as follows: TGTGCCAGCAGCTTAGCGGGACAGGGTTGGACTGAAGCTTTCTTT.